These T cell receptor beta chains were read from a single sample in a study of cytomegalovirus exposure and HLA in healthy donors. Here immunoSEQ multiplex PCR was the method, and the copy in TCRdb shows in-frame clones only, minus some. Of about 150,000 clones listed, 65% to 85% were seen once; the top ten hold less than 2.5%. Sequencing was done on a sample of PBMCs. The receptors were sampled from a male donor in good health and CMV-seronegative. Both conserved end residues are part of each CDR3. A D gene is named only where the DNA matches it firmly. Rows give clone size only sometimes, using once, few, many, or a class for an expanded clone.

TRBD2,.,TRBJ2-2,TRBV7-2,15,CASIPRAGGLGELFF,TGTGCCAGCATCCCCCGCGCGGGAGGGCTCGGGGAGCTGTTTTTT
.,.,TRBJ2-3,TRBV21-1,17,CASSFITSTLSTDTQYF,TGTGCCAGCAGCTTTATTACTAGTACCCTTAGCACAGATACGCAGTATTTT
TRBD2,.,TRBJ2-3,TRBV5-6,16,CASSRVRLAGGDTQYF,TGTGCCAGCAGTCGAGTCCGACTAGCGGGGGGAGATACGCAGTATTTT
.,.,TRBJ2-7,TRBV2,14,CASSDDRRTYEQYF,TGTGCCAGCAGCGACGACAGGAGGACCTACGAGCAGTACTTC
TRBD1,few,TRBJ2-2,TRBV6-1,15,CASRRDRGPAGELFF,TGTGCCAGCAGAAGGGACAGGGGTCCGGCCGGGGAGCTGTTTTTT
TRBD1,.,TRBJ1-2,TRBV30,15,CAWDETGTGTYGYTF,TGTGCCTGGGACGAAACCGGGACAGGGACCTATGGCTACACCTTC
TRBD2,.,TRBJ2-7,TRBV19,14,CASSPAGGPNEQYF,TGTGCCAGTAGCCCAGCGGGAGGGCCAAACGAGCAGTACTTC
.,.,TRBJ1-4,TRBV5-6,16,CASSLVGTGPNEKLFF,TGTGCCAGCAGCTTGGTGGGTACAGGGCCTAATGAAAAACTGTTTTTT
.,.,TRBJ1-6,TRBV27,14,CASREGGSISPLHF,TGTGCCAGCCGGGAGGGGGGGAGCATTTCACCCCTCCACTTT
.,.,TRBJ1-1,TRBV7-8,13,CASSSNRETEAFF,TGTGCCAGCAGCTCCAACAGGGAAACTGAAGCTTTCTTT
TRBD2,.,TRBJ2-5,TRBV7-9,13,CASSSGLQETQYF,TGTGCCAGCAGCTCGGGACTACAAGAGACCCAGTACTTC
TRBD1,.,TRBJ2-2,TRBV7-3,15,CASSYRTGYTGELFF,TGTGCCAGCAGCTACCGGACAGGGTACACCGGGGAGCTGTTTTTT
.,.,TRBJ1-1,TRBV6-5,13,CASSYTVNTEAFF,TGTGCCAGCAGTTATACGGTGAACACTGAAGCTTTCTTT
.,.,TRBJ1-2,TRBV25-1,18,CASSEFGTASLLAGGYTF,TGTGCCAGCAGTGAATTCGGGACGGCCTCTTTGTTAGCGGGTGGCTACACCTTC